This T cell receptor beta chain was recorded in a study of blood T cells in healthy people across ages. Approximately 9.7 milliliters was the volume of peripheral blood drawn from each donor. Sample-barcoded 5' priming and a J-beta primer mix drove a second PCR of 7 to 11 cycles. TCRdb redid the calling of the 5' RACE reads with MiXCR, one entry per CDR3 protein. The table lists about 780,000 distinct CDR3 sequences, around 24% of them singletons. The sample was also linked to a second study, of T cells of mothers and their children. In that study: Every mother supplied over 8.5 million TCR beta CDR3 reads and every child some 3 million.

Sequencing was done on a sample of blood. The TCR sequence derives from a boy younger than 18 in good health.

The CDR3 reads CASSLRQGGPYEQYF. DNA of the CDR3: TGTGCCAGCAGTTTACGACAGGGCGGACCCTACGAGCAGTACTTC. The chain combines TRBV27 with TRBJ2-5; TRBD1 matches at 7 bases. The J call may be faulty, since TRBJ2-7 better matches the DNA end. There are 15 residues in the CDR3. CDR1 and CDR2 (germline): MNHEY, SMNVEV (reference sequence).